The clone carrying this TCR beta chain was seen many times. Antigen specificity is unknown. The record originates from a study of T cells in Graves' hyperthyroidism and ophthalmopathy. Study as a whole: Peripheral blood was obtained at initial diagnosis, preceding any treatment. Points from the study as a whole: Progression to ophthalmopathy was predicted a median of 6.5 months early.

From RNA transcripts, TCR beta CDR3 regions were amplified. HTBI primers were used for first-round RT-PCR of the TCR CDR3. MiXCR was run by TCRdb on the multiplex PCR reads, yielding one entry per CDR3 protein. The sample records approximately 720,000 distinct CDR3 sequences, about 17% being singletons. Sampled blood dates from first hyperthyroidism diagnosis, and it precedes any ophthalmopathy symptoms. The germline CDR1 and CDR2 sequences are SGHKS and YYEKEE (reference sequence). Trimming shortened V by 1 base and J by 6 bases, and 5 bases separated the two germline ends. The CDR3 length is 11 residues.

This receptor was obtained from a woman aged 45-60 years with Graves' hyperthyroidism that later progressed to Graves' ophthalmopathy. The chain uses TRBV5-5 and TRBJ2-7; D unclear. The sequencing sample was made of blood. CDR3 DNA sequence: TGTGCCAGCAGCTTGTTATCCGAGCAGTACTTC. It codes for CASSLLSEQYF.